This T cell receptor (beta chain) is drawn from a study of T cells in Graves' hyperthyroidism and ophthalmopathy. J lost 2 bases, V lost 3 bases, and 2 bases had no gene match. This CDR3 has 15 amino acids. Germline CDR1 SEHNR, CDR2 FQNEAQ (reference sequence). Amplified regions were TCR beta CDR3 sequences from RNA transcripts. An initial round of RT-PCR targeting the TCR CDR3 relied on the HTBI primer set. In TCRdb, the multiplex PCR reads were re-called with MiXCR into one record per CDR3 protein. The sample contains some 490,000 distinct CDR3 sequences, 22% of which appear only once. J is TRBJ2-4 and V is TRBV7-9, with 9 nucleotides matching TRBD2. Sequencing was done on a sample of blood. The TCR sequence derives from a woman in her 70s with Graves' ophthalmopathy. CDR3 residues: CASSLAGGSKNIQYF. For the CDR3, the DNA is TGTGCCAGCAGCTTGGCGGGGGGGTCCAAAAACATTCAGTACTTC. Complete variable domain (other parts from reference TRBV7-9 and TRBJ2-4): DTGVSQNPRHKITKRGQNVTFRCDPISEHNRLYWYRQTLGQGPEFLTYFQNEAQLEKSRLLSDRFSAERPKGSFSTLEIQRTEQGDSAMYLCASSLAGGSKNIQYFGAGTRLSVL.